This T cell receptor (beta chain) was recorded in a study of memory CD4+ T cells and cytomegalovirus serostatus. Single viable CD3+CD4+CD8-CD45RO+ cells were sorted as the memory CD4+ T cells. CDR1 is SGHDT and CDR2 is YYEEEE in the germline V gene. V was pared by 5 bases and J by 1 base, with 12 bases between. The length of the CDR3 is 14 residues. The repertoire was sequenced with immunoSEQ multiplex PCR; TCRdb's copy has only in-frame clones and lacks some. This table holds under 50,000 clones, roughly 72% found once. The chain has TRBV5-6 and TRBJ1-2; D is uncertain. The clonotype was recovered from an adult in good health and CMV-seropositive. Sequencing was carried out using memory CD4+ T cells from blood. The CDR3 DNA sequence: TGTGCCAGCAGTACCGAGTGGGTTAACTATGGCTACACCTTC. Translating it yields CASSTEWVNYGYTF. Full variable domain (missing parts from reference TRBV5-6 and TRBJ1-2): DAGVTQSPTHLIKTRGQQVTLRCSPKSGHDTVSWYQQALGQGPQFIFQYYEEEERQRGNFPDRFSGHQFPNYSSELNVNALLLGDSALYLCASSTEWVNYGYTFGSGTRLTVV.